This is a list of T cell receptor beta chains from one sample in a study of cytomegalovirus exposure and HLA in healthy donors. Sequencing used immunoSEQ multiplex PCR; TCRdb keeps in-frame clones, though not all of them. Reported are just under 90,000 clones; the ten largest clones contain 4.5% to 6.5%. Material: PBMCs. The receptors here all came from a girl aged 10 to 17 in good health and CMV-seropositive. Each CDR3 is given with its conserved first and last residue. The D gene is left open where the match is weak.

d_call	j_call	v_call	cdr3_nt	cdr3_aa
TRBD2	TRBJ2-3	TRBV5-6	TGTGCCAGCAGCTCCGAAGCGGGGTGGCCAGATACGCAGTATTTT	CASSSEAGWPDTQYF
-	TRBJ2-1	TRBV7-3	TGTGCCAGCAGCTTAACCCCACAGAATGAGCAGTTCTTC	CASSLTPQNEQFF
-	TRBJ2-3	TRBV11-2	TGTGCCAGCAGCTTAATAGCCTCCACAGATACGCAGTATTTT	CASSLIASTDTQYF
TRBD1	TRBJ2-5	TRBV7-2	TGTGCCAGCAGCTTTTCCCTGACAGGGGGAGAGACCCAGTACTTC	CASSFSLTGGETQYF
TRBD1	TRBJ1-4	TRBV29-1	TGCAGCGCGACCACAGGGGATGAAAAACTGTTTTTT	CSATTGDEKLFF
TRBD1	TRBJ1-2	TRBV10-3	TGTGCCATCGCGGGACAGAACTATGGCTACACCTTC	CAIAGQNYGYTF
-	TRBJ1-5	TRBV5-4	TGTGCCAGCAGCCTTAATAGCAATCAGCCCCAGCATTTT	CASSLNSNQPQHF
-	TRBJ2-6	TRBV4-2	TGTGCCAGCAGCAGAGAAGGGGGCTCTGGGGCCAACGTCCTGACTTTC	CASSREGGSGANVLTF
-	TRBJ2-5	TRBV4-3	TGCGCCAGCAGCCAAGATCTACGGTATCAAGAGACCCAGTACTTC	CASSQDLRYQETQYF
-	TRBJ2-3	TRBV6-1	TGTGCCAGCAGTGAAGCCCTGTACGGGTCCCCCCAGAGGACAGATACGCAGTATTTT	CASSEALYGSPQRTDTQYF
TRBD1	TRBJ1-3	TRBV7-9	TGTGCCAGCAGCTCGGACAGGGTTGATGGAAACACCATATATTTT	CASSSDRVDGNTIYF
-	TRBJ1-1	TRBV4-2	TGTGCCAGACAGAGAGACCGGGAGACTTTCTTT	CARQRDRETFF
-	TRBJ2-7	TRBV5-1	TGCGCCAGCAGCTTGGAAGGGGGAGAGCAGTACTTC	CASSLEGGEQYF
TRBD2	TRBJ2-7	TRBV6-5	TGTGCCAGCAGTTATAGCGGGGGTCTCACCTACGAGCAGTACTTC	CASSYSGGLTYEQYF
TRBD2	TRBJ2-5	TRBV6-6	TGTGCCAGCAGTTACGCCGGACTAGTTCTGGGGGAGACCCAGTACTTC	CASSYAGLVLGETQYF
-	TRBJ1-2	TRBV19	TGTGCCAGTAGTCCCCCGGCGCAGGTAGAGCTCTTACGCTATGGCTACACCTTC	CASSPPAQVELLRYGYTF
TRBD2	TRBJ2-1	TRBV9	TGTGCCAGCAGCGTAGGCCTAGCGGGCCTCTACAATGAGCAGTTCTTC	CASSVGLAGLYNEQFF
TRBD1	TRBJ1-2	TRBV29-1	TGCAGCGTGGGGACAGGGGGCGCTTCCTATGGCTACACCTTC	CSVGTGGASYGYTF
TRBD2	TRBJ2-7	TRBV4-3	TGCGCCAGCAGCCAACGACGGACTAGCGGGGCCTACGAGCAGTACTTC	CASSQRRTSGAYEQYF
TRBD1	TRBJ2-7	TRBV7-6	TGTGCCAGCAGCGCCGAGACAGGGTTTGACTACGAGCAGTACTTC	CASSAETGFDYEQYF
-	TRBJ1-1	TRBV27	TGTGCCAGCAGTCGGCCGGACAGCCCGAACACTGAAGCTTTCTTT	CASSRPDSPNTEAFF
TRBD1	TRBJ1-2	TRBV2	TGTGCCAGCAGTAGAGGACAGGACTATGGCTACACCTTC	CASSRGQDYGYTF
TRBD1	TRBJ1-2	TRBV6-5	TGTGCCAGCAGTTACTCTCGGCAGGGGGTAGCGCTGGGCTACACCTTC	CASSYSRQGVALGYTF
TRBD2	TRBJ2-3	TRBV12-5	TGTGCTAGTGGTTTGGGCGGGAGTAAAGCAGATACGCAGTATTTT	CASGLGGSKADTQYF
-	TRBJ2-2	TRBV4-3	TGCGCCAGCAGCCAAGATCGTCGGGATCTCACCGGGGAGCTGTTTTTT	CASSQDRRDLTGELFF
-	TRBJ1-4	TRBV7-9	TGTGCCAGCAGCTTTCTCGGACAGAATGAAAAACTGTTTTTT	CASSFLGQNEKLFF
-	TRBJ1-2	TRBV5-6	TGTGCCAGCAGCGAGATGGGCAGGGCTAACTATGGCTACACCTTC	CASSEMGRANYGYTF
-	TRBJ1-2	TRBV28	TGTGCCAGCAGTTCGGGGGGCAGTACTAACTATGGCTACACCTTC	CASSSGGSTNYGYTF
-	TRBJ2-2	TRBV9	TGTGCCAGCAGCGACTCGGTCGGGGATGCGAACACCGGGGAGCTGTTTTTT	CASSDSVGDANTGELFF
-	TRBJ2-1	TRBV4-3	TGCGCCAGCAGCCATTGGGGGGGGCTCCCTAGCAATGAGCAGTTCTTC	CASSHWGGLPSNEQFF
TRBD1	TRBJ1-5	TRBV27	TGTGCCAGCAGTCCCGCGACAGGGGGTCAGCCCCAGCATTTT	CASSPATGGQPQHF
-	TRBJ1-6	TRBV7-9	TGTGCCAGCAGTTCCTACTCAGGCTCCTATAATTCACCCCTCCACTTT	CASSSYSGSYNSPLHF
TRBD2	TRBJ2-3	TRBV27	TGTGCCAGCAGTTTAGTCGGACTAGTCTCCGCAGATACGCAGTATTTT	CASSLVGLVSADTQYF
TRBD1	TRBJ1-5	TRBV5-6	TGTGCCAGCAGCCCCTGGACAGGGGGTCATCAGCCCCAGCATTTT	CASSPWTGGHQPQHF
-	TRBJ1-5	TRBV10-2	TGCGCCACTACTTCGGGGAATCAGCCCCAGCATTTT	CATTSGNQPQHF
TRBD2	TRBJ2-1	TRBV6-5	TGTGCCAGCAGTCCTAGCGGGGGCTGCAATGAGCAGTTCTTC	CASSPSGGCNEQFF
-	TRBJ2-7	TRBV12-2	TGTGCAAGTCGCTTACCGAGATCTACCACAGACAGGGGGGCCACCTACGAGCAGTACTTC	CASRLPRSTTDRGATYEQYF
TRBD1	TRBJ2-7	TRBV18	TGTGCCAGCAAACCGGGACAGGGAACGGATGAGCAGTACTTC	CASKPGQGTDEQYF
-	TRBJ2-1	TRBV9	TGTGCCAGCAGCCGTACAGGGATATACAATGAGCAGTTCTTC	CASSRTGIYNEQFF
TRBD1	TRBJ2-3	TRBV9	TGTGCCAGCAGCGCGGGGACAGGGAGATCTAGCACAGATACGCAGTATTTT	CASSAGTGRSSTDTQYF
TRBD1	TRBJ1-2	TRBV15	TGTGCCACCAGCAGAGAGGGACAGGGTGAGGGCTACACCTTC	CATSREGQGEGYTF
-	TRBJ1-2	TRBV5-1	TGCGCCAGCAGCTTGGAGGACAGAGGGTTGGGCTACACCTTC	CASSLEDRGLGYTF